These 22 T cell receptor beta chains share one sample of origin, sequenced in a study of CD8+ T cells in alopecia areata. cDNA serving as the sequencing template came from extracted, reverse transcribed RNA. The repertoire was sequenced with immunoSEQ multiplex PCR; TCRdb's copy has only in-frame clones and lacks some. The sample consists of about 64,000 clones, 40% to 55% of them appearing once. Indicated treatment: oral pan-JAK inhibitor, 5-10 mg twice daily. This material consisted of CD8+ T cells sorted from blood, taken around week 36, from a patient treated with tofacitinib. The receptor source for this set is a human donor with alopecia areata.

The V and J genes are TRBV7-8 and TRBJ2-6; D may be TRBD2 (5 bases). Germline-derived CDR1 and CDR2 are SGHVS and FQNEAQ. The CDR3 extends over 16 amino acids. Trimming removed 5 bases at V and 0 bases at J, with 11 bases between. The DNA for the CDR3 is TGTGCCAGCAGCGGAGGACTCCTCTCTGGGGCCAACGTCCTGACTTTC. Translation gives CASSGGLLSGANVLTF. Complete variable domain (other parts from reference TRBV7-8 and TRBJ2-6): GAGVSQSPRYKVAKRGQDVALRCDPISGHVSLFWYQQALGQGPEFLTYFQNEAQLDKSGLPSDRFFAERPEGSVSTLKIQRTQQEDSAVYLCASSGGLLSGANVLTFGAGSRLTVL.

The V call is TRBV29-1, the J call TRBJ2-2; 9 bases align to TRBD2. The trim removed 4 bases at V and 6 bases at J, leaving 9 bases unmatched. The CDR3 loop spans 15 amino acids. In germline, CDR1 is SQVTM, CDR2 ANQGSEA. In DNA form, the CDR3 reads TGCAGCGTTGCAGCTAGCGGGGCCTTACCCGGGGAGCTGTTTTTT. This translates into CSVAASGALPGELFF.

This chain connects TRBV9 to TRBJ2-7; D tentatively reads TRBD1 or TRBD2 (5 bases each). V was shortened by 0 bases and J by 4 bases, with 14 bases between the two germline ends. Looked up from germline, CDR1 is SGDLS and CDR2 is YYNGEE. This CDR3 region has 15 residues. Here the CDR3 DNA reads TGTGCCAGCAGCGTAGGGGACCTCCTAGTGTACGAGCAGTACTTC. It codes for CASSVGDLLVYEQYF.

Only a few counts were recorded for this clone. The chain couples TRBV29-1 to TRBJ2-2; 7 nucleotides match TRBD2. Unmatched junction bases numbered 5, after V lost 4 bases and J lost 6 bases. There are 13 residues in the CDR3. Germline V CDR1 and CDR2: SQVTM, ANQGSEA. CDR3 bases: TGCAGCGTTGGGGCGGGAGCGGCCGGGGAGCTGTTTTTT. Translation: CSVGAGAAGELFF.

The CDR3 here is CASSPGQMNTEAFF. The CDR3 DNA follows: TGTGCCAGCAGCCCGGGACAGATGAACACTGAAGCTTTCTTT. The rearrangement uses TRBV4-2 and TRBJ1-1; 7 bases are shared with TRBD1. There are 14 residues in the CDR3. V was pared by 4 bases and J by 0 bases, with 2 bases of the junction left unmatched. Germline CDR1 is LGHNA and CDR2 is YNFKEQ.

The CDR3 DNA is TGTGCCAGCAGCATGGTCCCGGGACAGGGAACTAATGAAAAACTGTTTTTT. The encoded protein is CASSMVPGQGTNEKLFF. This sequence joins TRBV2 and TRBJ1-4; 9 nucleotides match TRBD1. The V and J ends lost 6 bases and 1 base, in that order; junction bases with no gene match: 9. The CDR3 sequence is 17 residues long. Germline lookup yields CDR1 SNHLY and CDR2 FYNNEI.

This sequence joins TRBV5-1 and TRBJ2-5; D gene uncertain. Trimming removed 4 bases from V and 1 base from J, with 11 bases in between. There are 14 residues in the CDR3. The germline CDR1 and CDR2 sequences are SGHRS and YFSETQ. The CDR3, as DNA: TGCGCCAGCAGCCCAGAGGCCTTCCAAGAGACCCAGTACTTC. It encodes CASSPEAFQETQYF.

The chain links TRBV27 to TRBJ1-5, with D unclear. Trimming took off 6 bases at V and 4 bases at J, with 13 bases between the two ends. Germline V gives CDR1 MNHEY, CDR2 SMNVEV (reference sequence). The CDR3 runs 14 residues. CDR3: CASSPRHLNQPQHF. For the CDR3, the DNA is TGTGCCAGCAGCCCCAGGCACTTGAATCAGCCCCAGCATTTT.

The chain carries TRBV4-1 and TRBJ2-1, with a weak D call TRBD2 (5 bases). The CDR3 runs to 16 residues. Germline assignment: CDR1 MGHRA and CDR2 YSYEKL. The germline V and J ends were trimmed by 1 base and 4 bases, with 14 bases remaining between them. CDR3 sequence: CASSQALANVYNEQFF. The DNA for the CDR3 is TGCGCCAGCAGCCAAGCCCTAGCCAACGTTTACAATGAGCAGTTCTTC.

This clone was picked up a small number of times. The chain employs TRBV29-1 and TRBJ2-7; weak D call: TRBD1 (5 bases). The CDR3 covers 12 residues. Trimming took 7 bases from V and 0 from J, leaving 10 bases between them. Germline V gene sequence: CDR1 SQVTM, CDR2 ANQGSEA. The DNA for the CDR3 is TGCAGCGCCCAACAGGACTCCTACGAGCAGTACTTC. The encoded protein is CSAQQDSYEQYF.

The chain couples TRBV9 to TRBJ2-1, with D hard to call. Trimming left V 2 bases short and J 10 bases short, with 13 bases between. This CDR3 comprises 13 residues. Germline loops: CDR1 SGDLS, CDR2 YYNGEE. CDR3 DNA sequence: TGTGCCAGCAGCGTTGGTGGGTCTGCGGAGCAGTTCTTC. This encodes CASSVGGSAEQFF.

This chain connects TRBV25-1 to TRBJ1-2; the D gene is possibly TRBD1 (6 bases). The CDR3 loop spans 16 amino acids. Germline CDR1 MGHDK, CDR2 SYGVNS. Trimming left V 4 bases short and J 8 bases short, with 23 bases between. In DNA, the CDR3 is TGTGCCAGCAGTGCGTACAGGGAGGACTCTTTGGAGGGCTACACCTTC. Its translation: CASSAYREDSLEGYTF.

The chain couples TRBV6-5 to TRBJ2-3; maybe TRBD2 (6 bases). Germline lookup yields CDR1 MNHEY and CDR2 SVGAGI. Trimming removed 1 base at V and 0 bases at J, with 8 bases between. The CDR3 contains 15 residues. DNA for the CDR3: TGTGCCAGCAGTTACTTGCGGGGCAGCACAGATACGCAGTATTTT. Amino acids: CASSYLRGSTDTQYF.

This chain links TRBV23-1 with TRBJ2-7, with D maybe TRBD2 (7 bases). TRBV23-1 is recorded as an ORF, its role being uncertain. The CDR3 loop spans 10 amino acids. V was clipped by 8 bases and J by 7 bases, with 9 bases between them. The CDR3 region is CASRGAEQYF. CDR3 in DNA: TGCGCCAGCCGGGGGGCAGAGCAGTACTTC.

This clone was found a few times. The DNA for the CDR3 is TGTGCCAGTGCGGGACTAGCGGGACGTCATATCTACGAGCAGTACTTC. It translates to CASAGLAGRHIYEQYF. J is TRBJ2-7 and V is TRBV19; 13 nucleotides align to TRBD2. Germline CDR1 is LNHDA and CDR2 is SQIVND (reference sequence). The junction had 10 bases not matched to a gene; V was cut back by 8 bases and J by 3 bases. CDR3 size: 16 residues.

This clone was counted only a few times. The V call is TRBV29-1, the J call TRBJ2-7; 11 positions agree with TRBD1. The CDR3 spans 15 residues. Germline lookup yields CDR1 SQVTM and CDR2 ANQGSEA. With 3 bases clipped from V and 5 bases from J, the junction kept 9 bases outside the gene matches. Here the CDR3 DNA reads TGCAGCGTTGATGCTTCTGGGACAGGGGGTGACGAGCAGTACTTC. Protein: CSVDASGTGGDEQYF.

This clone was observed a handful of times. The genes are TRBV5-6 and TRBJ2-7; D is undetermined. In germline, CDR1 is SGHDT, CDR2 YYEEEE. This CDR3 has 13 amino acids. Trimming took off 0 bases at V and 0 bases at J, with 4 bases between the two ends. The CDR3 loop is CASSLGSSYEQYF. The DNA for the CDR3 is TGTGCCAGCAGCTTGGGCAGCTCCTACGAGCAGTACTTC.

The gene calls are TRBV6-1 and TRBJ2-5; 10 positions agree with TRBD1. CDR1 and CDR2 (germline): MNHNS, SASEGT. V dropped 8 bases and J dropped 5; count of bases not matched to a gene: 8. The CDR3 consists of 14 residues. The CDR3 region has the DNA TGTGCCAGCGGAGGGACAGGGGTTCGGGAGACCCAGTACTTC. Its translation: CASGGTGVRETQYF.

The V gene is TRBV9, the J gene TRBJ2-5; D is undetermined. The CDR3 is made up of 15 amino acids. V lost 1 base to trimming and J lost 0 bases, with 10 bases between them. Germline CDR1 is SGDLS and CDR2 is YYNGEE. The CDR3 coding sequence is TGTGCCAGCAGCGTATCTGGCGGCCACCAAGAGACCCAGTACTTC. Amino acid sequence: CASSVSGGHQETQYF. The full variable domain, with the rest looked up from reference TRBV9 and TRBJ2-5, is DSGVTQTPKHLITATGQRVTLRCSPRSGDLSVYWYQQSLDQGLQFLIQYYNGEERAKGNILERFSAQQFPDLHSELNLSSLELGDSALYFCASSVSGGHQETQYFGPGTRLLVL.

This clone was counted between two and nine times. The rearrangement uses TRBV2 and TRBJ2-1; D is possibly TRBD1 or TRBD2 (5 bases each). There are 14 residues in the CDR3. Trimming left V 9 bases short and J 7 bases short, with 19 bases between. Germline assignment: CDR1 SNHLY and CDR2 FYNNEI. The CDR3 loop is CARGLERGANEQFF. DNA for the CDR3: TGTGCCAGGGGCCTGGAGAGGGGCGCGAATGAGCAGTTCTTC.

This clone appeared once. This sequence joins TRBV4-1 and TRBJ1-1, with TRBD1 matching over 7 bases. Trimming at V came to 2 bases and at J to 10 bases, leaving 4 bases not matched to a gene. The CDR3 is 12 amino acids. Germline CDR1 reads MGHRA; CDR2 reads YSYEKL. CDR3 in DNA: TGCGCCAGCAGCCAAACAGGGGATCGAGCTTTCTTT. Translating gives CASSQTGDRAFF.

The V gene is TRBV4-1, the J gene TRBJ2-7; no firm D call. This CDR3 is built from 15 residues. The V gene's germline CDR1 is MGHRA and CDR2 YSYEKL. V gave up 0 bases and J gave up 2 bases, with 11 bases separating them. The CDR3 bases are TGCGCCAGCAGCCAAGATCGGTCCAGACCCTACGAGCAGTACTTC. Translating it yields CASSQDRSRPYEQYF.